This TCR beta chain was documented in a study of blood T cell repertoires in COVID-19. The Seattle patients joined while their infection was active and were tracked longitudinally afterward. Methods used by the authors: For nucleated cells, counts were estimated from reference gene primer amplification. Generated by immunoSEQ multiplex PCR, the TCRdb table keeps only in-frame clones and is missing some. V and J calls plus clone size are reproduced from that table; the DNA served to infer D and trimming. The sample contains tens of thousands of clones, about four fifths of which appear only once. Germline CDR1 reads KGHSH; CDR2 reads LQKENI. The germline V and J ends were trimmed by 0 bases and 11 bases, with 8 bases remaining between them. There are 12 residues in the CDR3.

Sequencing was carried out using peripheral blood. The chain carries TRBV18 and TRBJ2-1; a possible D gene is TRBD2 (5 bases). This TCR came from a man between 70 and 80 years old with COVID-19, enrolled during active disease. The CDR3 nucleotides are TGTGCCAGCTCACCACCGTCGGGAAAGCAGTTCTTC. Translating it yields CASSPPSGKQFF.